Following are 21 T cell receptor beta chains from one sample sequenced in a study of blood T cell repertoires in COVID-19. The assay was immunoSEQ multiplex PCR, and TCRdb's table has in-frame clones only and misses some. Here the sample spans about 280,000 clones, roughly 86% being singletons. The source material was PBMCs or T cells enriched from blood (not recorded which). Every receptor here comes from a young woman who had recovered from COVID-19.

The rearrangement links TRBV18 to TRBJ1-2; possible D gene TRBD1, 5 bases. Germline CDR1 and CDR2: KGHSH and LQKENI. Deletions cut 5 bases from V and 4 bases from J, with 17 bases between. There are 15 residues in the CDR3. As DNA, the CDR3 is TGTGCCAGCTCATTAGACTACGGGGACTCCTATGGCTACACCTTC. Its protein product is CASSLDYGDSYGYTF.

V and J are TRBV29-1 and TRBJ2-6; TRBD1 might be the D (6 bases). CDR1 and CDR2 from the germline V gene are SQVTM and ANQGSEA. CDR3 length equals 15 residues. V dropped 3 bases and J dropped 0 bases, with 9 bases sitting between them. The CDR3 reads CSVDQGGSGANVLTF. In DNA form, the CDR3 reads TGCAGCGTTGATCAAGGGGGCTCTGGGGCCAACGTCCTGACTTTC.

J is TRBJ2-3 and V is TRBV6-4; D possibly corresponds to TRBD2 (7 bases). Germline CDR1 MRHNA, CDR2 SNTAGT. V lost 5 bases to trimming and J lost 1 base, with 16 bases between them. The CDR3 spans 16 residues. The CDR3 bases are TGTGCCAGCAGTCTGACGAGGGGGGGTGGCACAGATACGCAGTATTTT. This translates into CASSLTRGGGTDTQYF.

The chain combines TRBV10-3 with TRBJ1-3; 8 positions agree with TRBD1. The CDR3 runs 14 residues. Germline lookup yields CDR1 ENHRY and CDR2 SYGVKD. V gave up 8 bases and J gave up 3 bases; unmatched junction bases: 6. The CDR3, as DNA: TGTGCCATCTCTCAGGGACAGGTTGGAAACACCATATATTTT. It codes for CAISQGQVGNTIYF.

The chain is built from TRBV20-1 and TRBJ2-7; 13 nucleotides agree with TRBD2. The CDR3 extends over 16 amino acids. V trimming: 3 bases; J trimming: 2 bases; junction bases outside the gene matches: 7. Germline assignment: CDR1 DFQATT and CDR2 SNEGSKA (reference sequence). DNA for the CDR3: TGCAGTGCTAGTTCGGGACTAGCGGGGTACGCCTACGAGCAGTACTTC. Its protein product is CSASSGLAGYAYEQYF.

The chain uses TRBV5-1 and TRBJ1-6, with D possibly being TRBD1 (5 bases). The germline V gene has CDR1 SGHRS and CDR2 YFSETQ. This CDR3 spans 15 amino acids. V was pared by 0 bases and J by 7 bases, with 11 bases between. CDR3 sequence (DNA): TGCGCCAGCAGCTTGGCAGGGCGACCAAATTCACCCCTCCACTTT. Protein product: CASSLAGRPNSPLHF.

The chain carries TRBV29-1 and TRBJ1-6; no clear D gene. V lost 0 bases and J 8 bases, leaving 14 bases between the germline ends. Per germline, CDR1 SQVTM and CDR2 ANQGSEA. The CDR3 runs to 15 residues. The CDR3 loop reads CSVEEGGREDSPLHF. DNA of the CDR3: TGCAGCGTTGAAGAAGGAGGGCGTGAGGATTCACCCCTCCACTTT.

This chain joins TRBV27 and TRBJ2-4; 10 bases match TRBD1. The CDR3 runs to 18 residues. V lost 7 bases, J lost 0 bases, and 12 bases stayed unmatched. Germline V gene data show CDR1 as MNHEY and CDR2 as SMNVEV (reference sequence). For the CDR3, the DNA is TGTGCCAGCAACTTTGCCGGGACAGGGGCTCTAGCCAAAAACATTCAGTACTTC. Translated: CASNFAGTGALAKNIQYF.

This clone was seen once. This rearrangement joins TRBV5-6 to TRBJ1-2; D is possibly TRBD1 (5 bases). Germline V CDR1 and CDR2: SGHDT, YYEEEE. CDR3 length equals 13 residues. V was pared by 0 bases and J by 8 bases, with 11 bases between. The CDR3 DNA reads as TGTGCCAGCAGCTTGGCCCAGGGAGGGGGCTACACCTTC. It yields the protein CASSLAQGGGYTF.

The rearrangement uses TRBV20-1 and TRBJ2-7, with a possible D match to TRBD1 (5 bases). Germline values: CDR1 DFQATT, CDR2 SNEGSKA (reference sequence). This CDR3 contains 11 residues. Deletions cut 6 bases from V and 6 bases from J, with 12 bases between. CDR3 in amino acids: CSAPRVREQYF. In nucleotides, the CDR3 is TGCAGTGCACCCAGGGTCCGCGAGCAGTACTTC.

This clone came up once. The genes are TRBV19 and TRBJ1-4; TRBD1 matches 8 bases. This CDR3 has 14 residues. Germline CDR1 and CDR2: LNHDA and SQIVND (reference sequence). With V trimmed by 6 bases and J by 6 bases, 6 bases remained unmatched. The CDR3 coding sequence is TGTGCCAGTAGGAGGACAGGGTTATATGAAAAACTGTTTTTT. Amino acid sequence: CASRRTGLYEKLFF.

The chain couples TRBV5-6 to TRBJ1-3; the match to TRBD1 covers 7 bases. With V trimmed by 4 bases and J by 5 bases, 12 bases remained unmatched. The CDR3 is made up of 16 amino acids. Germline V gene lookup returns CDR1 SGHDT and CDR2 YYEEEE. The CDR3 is CASSNDRALSRNTIYF. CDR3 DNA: TGTGCCAGCAGCAATGACAGGGCCCTATCCCGAAACACCATATATTTT. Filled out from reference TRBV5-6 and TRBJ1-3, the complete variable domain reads DAGVTQSPTHLIKTRGQQVTLRCSPKSGHDTVSWYQQALGQGPQFIFQYYEEEERQRGNFPDRFSGHQFPNYSSELNVNALLLGDSALYLCASSNDRALSRNTIYFGEGSWLTVV.

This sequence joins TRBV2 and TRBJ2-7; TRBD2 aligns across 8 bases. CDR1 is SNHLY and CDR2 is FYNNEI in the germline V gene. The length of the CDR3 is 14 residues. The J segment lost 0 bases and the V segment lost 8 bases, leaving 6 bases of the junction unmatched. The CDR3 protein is CASFWREASYEQYF. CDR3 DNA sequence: TGTGCCAGCTTTTGGCGGGAGGCCTCCTACGAGCAGTACTTC. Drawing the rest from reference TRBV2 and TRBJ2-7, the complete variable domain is EPEVTQTPSHQVTQMGQEVILRCVPISNHLYFYWYRQILGQKVEFLVSFYNNEISEKSEIFDDQFSVERPDGSNFTLKIRSTKLEDSAMYFCASFWREASYEQYFGPGTRLTVT.

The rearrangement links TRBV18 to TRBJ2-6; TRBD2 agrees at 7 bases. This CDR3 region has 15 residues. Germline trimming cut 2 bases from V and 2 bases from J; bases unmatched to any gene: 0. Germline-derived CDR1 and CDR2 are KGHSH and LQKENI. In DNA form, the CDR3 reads TGTGCCAGCTCACCAGGGAGGGCTGGGGCCAACGTCCTGACTTTC. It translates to CASSPGRAGANVLTF.

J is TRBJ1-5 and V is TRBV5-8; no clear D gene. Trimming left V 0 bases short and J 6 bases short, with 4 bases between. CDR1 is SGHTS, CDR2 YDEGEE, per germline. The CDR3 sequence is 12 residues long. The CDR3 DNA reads TGTGCCAGCAGCTTGGGTAGTCAGCCCCAGCATTTT. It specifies CASSLGSQPQHF. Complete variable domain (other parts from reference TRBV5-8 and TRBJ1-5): EAGVTQSPTHLIKTRGQQATLRCSPISGHTSVYWYQQALGLGLQFLLWYDEGEERNRGNFPPRFSGRQFPNYSSELNVNALELEDSALYLCASSLGSQPQHFGDGTRLSIL.

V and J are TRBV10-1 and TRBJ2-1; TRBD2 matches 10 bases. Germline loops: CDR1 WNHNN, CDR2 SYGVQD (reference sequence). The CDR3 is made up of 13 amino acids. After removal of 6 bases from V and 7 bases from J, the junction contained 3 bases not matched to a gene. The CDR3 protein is CASRGSGRNEQFF. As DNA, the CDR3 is TGCGCCAGCAGGGGTAGCGGGAGGAATGAGCAGTTCTTC.

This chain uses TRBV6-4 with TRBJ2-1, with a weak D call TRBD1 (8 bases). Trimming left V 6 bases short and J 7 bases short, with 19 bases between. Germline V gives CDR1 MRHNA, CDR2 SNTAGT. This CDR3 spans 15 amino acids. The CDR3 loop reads CASRVTGGAINEQFF. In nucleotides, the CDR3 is TGTGCCAGCAGGGTAACAGGGGGGGCGATAAATGAGCAGTTCTTC.

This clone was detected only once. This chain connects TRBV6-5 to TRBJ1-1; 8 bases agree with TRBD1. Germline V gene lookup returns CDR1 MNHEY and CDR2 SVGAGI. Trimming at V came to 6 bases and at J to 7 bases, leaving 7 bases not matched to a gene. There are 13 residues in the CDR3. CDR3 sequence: CASRLDRGYEAFF. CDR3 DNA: TGTGCCAGCAGACTAGACAGGGGTTATGAAGCTTTCTTT.

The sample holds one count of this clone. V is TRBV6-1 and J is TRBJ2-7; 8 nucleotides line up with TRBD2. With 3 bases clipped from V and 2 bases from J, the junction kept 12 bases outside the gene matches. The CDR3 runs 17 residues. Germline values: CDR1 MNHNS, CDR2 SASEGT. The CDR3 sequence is CASSEWGGVAGTYEQYF. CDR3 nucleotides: TGTGCCAGCAGTGAGTGGGGTGGGGTAGCGGGAACCTACGAGCAGTACTTC.

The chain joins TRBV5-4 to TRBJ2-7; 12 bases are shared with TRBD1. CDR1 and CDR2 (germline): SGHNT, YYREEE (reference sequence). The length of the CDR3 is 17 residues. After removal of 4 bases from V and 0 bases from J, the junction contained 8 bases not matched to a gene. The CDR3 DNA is TGTGCCAGCAGCCCGGGACAGGGGGCTCTTCTCTCCTACGAGCAGTACTTC. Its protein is CASSPGQGALLSYEQYF.

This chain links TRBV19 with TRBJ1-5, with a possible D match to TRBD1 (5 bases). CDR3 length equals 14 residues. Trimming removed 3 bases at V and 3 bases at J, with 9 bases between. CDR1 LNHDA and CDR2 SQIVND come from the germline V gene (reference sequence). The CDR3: CASSITGYNQPQHF. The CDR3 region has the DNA TGTGCCAGTAGTATCACAGGATACAATCAGCCCCAGCATTTT.